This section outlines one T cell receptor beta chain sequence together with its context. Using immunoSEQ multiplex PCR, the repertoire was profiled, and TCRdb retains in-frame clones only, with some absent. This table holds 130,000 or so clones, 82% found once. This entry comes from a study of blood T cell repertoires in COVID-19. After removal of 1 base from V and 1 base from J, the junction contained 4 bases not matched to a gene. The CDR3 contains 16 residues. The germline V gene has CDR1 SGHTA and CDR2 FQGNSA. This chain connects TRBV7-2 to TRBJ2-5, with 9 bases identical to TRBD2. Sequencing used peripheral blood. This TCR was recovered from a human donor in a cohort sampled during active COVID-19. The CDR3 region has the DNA TGTGCCAGCAGCTTAGTTGCGGGGGGGCTCCAAGAGACCCAGTACTTC. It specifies CASSLVAGGLQETQYF.